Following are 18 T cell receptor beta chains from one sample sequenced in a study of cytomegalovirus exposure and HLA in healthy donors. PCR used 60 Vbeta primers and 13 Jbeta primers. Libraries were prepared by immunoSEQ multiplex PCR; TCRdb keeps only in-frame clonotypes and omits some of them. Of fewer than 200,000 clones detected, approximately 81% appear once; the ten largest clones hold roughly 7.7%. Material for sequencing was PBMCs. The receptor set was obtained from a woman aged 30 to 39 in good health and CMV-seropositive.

In nucleotides, the CDR3 is TGTGCCAGCAGCTCAGGGGCCTTCCAACTCACAGATACGCAGTATTTT. Translating it yields CASSSGAFQLTDTQYF. V and J are TRBV7-3 and TRBJ2-3; D is possibly TRBD1 (6 bases). Trimming pared 4 bases from V and 2 bases from J, leaving 16 bases between. This CDR3 is 16 amino acids long. Germline CDR1 reads SGHTA; CDR2 reads FQGTGA.

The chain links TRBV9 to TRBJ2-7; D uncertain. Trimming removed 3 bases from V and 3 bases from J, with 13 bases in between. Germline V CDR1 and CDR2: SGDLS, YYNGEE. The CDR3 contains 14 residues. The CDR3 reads CASSASTSLYEQYF. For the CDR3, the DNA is TGTGCCAGCAGCGCCTCGACAAGCCTCTACGAGCAGTACTTC.

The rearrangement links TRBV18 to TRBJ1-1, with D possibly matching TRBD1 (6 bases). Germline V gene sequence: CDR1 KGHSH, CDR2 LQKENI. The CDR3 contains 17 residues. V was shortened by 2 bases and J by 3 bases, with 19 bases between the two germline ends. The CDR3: CASSPGGAGAWYTEAFF. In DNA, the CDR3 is TGTGCCAGCTCACCAGGGGGGGCAGGGGCTTGGTACACTGAAGCTTTCTTT.

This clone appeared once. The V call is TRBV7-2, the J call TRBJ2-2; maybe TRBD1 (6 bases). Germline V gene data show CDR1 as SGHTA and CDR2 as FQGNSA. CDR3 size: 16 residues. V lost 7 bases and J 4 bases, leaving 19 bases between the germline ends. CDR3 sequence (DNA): TGTGCCAGCACCTCGGACAGATCTACTCCCACCGGGGAGCTGTTTTTT. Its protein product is CASTSDRSTPTGELFF.

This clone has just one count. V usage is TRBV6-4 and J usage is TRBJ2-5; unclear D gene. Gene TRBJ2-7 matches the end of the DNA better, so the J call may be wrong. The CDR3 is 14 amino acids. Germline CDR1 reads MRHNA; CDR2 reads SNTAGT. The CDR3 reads CASSETRLSHEQYF. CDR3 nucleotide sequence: TGTGCCAGCAGTGAGACCAGGTTAAGCCACGAGCAGTACTTC.

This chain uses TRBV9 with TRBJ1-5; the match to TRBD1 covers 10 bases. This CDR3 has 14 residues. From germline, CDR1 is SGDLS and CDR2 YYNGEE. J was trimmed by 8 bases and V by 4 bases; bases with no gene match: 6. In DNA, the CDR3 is TGTGCCAGCAGCATAATGGGGACAGGGGAGCCCCAGCATTTT. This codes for CASSIMGTGEPQHF.

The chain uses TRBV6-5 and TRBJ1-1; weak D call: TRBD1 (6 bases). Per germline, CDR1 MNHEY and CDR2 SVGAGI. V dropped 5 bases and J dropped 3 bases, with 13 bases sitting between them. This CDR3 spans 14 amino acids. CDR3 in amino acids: CASSRGGADTEAFF. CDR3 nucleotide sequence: TGTGCCAGCAGTCGGGGGGGCGCGGACACTGAAGCTTTCTTT.

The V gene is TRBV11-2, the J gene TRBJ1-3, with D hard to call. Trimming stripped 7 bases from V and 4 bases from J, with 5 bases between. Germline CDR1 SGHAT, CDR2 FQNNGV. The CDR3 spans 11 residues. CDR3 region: CASIAGNTIYF. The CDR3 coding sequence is TGTGCCAGCATAGCAGGAAACACCATATATTTT.

CDR3 DNA sequence: TGCGCCAGCAGCCAAGATAGGACTACCAAAGAGACCCAGTACTTC. This translates into CASSQDRTTKETQYF. The chain combines TRBV4-3 with TRBJ2-5, with D possibly TRBD2 on 6 matching bases. Germline-derived CDR1 and CDR2 are LGHNA and YSLEER. Trimming stripped 0 bases from V and 3 bases from J, with 11 bases between. CDR3 length equals 15 residues.

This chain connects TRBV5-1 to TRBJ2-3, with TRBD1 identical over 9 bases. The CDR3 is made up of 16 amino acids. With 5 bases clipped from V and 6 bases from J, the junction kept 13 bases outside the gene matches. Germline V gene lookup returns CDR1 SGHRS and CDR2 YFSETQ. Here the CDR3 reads CASRIPSQGAGDTQYF. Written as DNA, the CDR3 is TGCGCCAGCAGGATCCCCTCACAGGGGGCGGGTGATACGCAGTATTTT.

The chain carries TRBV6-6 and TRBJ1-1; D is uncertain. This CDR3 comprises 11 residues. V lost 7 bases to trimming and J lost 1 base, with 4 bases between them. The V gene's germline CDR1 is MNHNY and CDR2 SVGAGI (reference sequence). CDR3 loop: CASIKNTEAFF. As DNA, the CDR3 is TGTGCCAGCATTAAGAACACTGAAGCTTTCTTT.

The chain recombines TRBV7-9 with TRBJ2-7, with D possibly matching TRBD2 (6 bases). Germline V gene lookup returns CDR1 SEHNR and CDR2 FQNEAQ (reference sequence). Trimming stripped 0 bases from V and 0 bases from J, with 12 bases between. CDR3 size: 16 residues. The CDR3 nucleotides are TGTGCCAGCAGCTTAGCGCCGGGGGAGAGCTCCTACGAGCAGTACTTC. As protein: CASSLAPGESSYEQYF.

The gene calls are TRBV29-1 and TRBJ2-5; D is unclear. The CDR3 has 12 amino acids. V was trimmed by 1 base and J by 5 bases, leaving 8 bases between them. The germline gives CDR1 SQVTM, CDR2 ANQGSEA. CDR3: CSVEASPETQYF. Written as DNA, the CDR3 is TGCAGCGTTGAAGCCTCCCCTGAGACCCAGTACTTC.

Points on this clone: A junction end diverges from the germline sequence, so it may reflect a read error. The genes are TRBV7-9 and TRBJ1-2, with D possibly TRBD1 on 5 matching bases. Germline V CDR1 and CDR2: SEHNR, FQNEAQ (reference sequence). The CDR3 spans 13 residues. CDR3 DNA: TGTTCCAGCAGCCCGACAGATCACTATGGCTACACCTTC. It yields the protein CSSSPTDHYGYTF.

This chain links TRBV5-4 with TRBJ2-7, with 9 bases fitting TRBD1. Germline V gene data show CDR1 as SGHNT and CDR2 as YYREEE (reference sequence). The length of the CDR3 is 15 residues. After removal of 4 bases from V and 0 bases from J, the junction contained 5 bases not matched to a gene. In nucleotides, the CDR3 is TGTGCCAGCAGCCCCGGACAGGGGAGCTCCTACGAGCAGTACTTC. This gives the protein CASSPGQGSSYEQYF. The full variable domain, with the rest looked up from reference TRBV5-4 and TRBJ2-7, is ETGVTQSPTHLIKTRGQQVTLRCSSQSGHNTVSWYQQALGQGPQFIFQYYREEENGRGNFPPRFSGLQFPNYSSELNVNALELDDSALYLCASSPGQGSSYEQYFGPGTRLTVT.

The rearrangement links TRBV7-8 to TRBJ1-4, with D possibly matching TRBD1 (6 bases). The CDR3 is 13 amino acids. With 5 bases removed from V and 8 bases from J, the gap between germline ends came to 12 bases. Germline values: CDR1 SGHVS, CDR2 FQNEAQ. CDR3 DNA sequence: TGTGCCAGCAGCCAGGGGACCAGGGAAAAACTGTTTTTT. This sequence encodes CASSQGTREKLFF.

In DNA, the CDR3 is TGTGCCAGCTCACCACCCGGGCTAGCAGGAGAGACCCAGTACTTC. This gives the protein CASSPPGLAGETQYF. This rearrangement joins TRBV18 to TRBJ2-5; TRBD2 might be the D (5 bases). The CDR3 spans 15 residues. Trimming removed 0 bases at V and 4 bases at J, with 12 bases between. Germline lookup yields CDR1 KGHSH and CDR2 LQKENI.

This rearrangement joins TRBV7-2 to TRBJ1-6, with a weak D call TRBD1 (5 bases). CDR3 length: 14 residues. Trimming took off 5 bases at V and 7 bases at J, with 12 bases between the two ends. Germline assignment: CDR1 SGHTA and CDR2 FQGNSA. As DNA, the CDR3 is TGTGCCAGCAGCCGCAGGGTTCGAAATTCACCCCTCCACTTT. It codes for CASSRRVRNSPLHF.